This T cell receptor beta chain emerged from a study of vaccination and CD4 T cells after COVID-19. Whole-study context: Convalescents were six males and four females, two of them Hispanic. Cells were stimulated with overlapping spike peptides from SARS-CoV-2, HCoV-NL63, HCoV-OC43 and HCoV-229E. Study-level results: For convalescent patients, a median around 90% of reactive clones surfaced exclusively after vaccination.

The Oncomine TCR Beta short-read assay was applied to DNA of cultured CD4+ T cells. Someone extracted genomic DNA from cultured CD4+ T cells. TCRdb itself ran the PCR reads through MiXCR, one entry per CDR3 protein. The table includes roughly 12,000 distinct CDR3 sequences, over 25% detected once. Treatment meaning: roughly 10-day PBMC culture with coronavirus spike peptide pools or control peptides (ViraFEST assay). With respect to this clonotype: No antigen is known for it.

This specimen consisted of CD4+ T cells from blood, cultured in vitro, obtained after SARS-CoV-2 vaccination. This receptor was taken from a human donor who had recovered from COVID-19.

The CDR3 bases are TGTGCCACCTCGGCCCTTAATGAGCAGTTCTTC. Its protein is CATSALNEQFF. This chain uses TRBV6-2 or TRBV6-3 with TRBJ2-1; no reliable D call. Trimming shortened V by 10 bases and J by 7 bases, and 11 bases separated the two germline ends. This CDR3 spans 11 amino acids. CDR1 MNHEY and CDR2 SVGEGT come from the germline V gene.